Reported below is one TCR beta chain. Sequencing of TCR beta was performed on blood CD8+ T cells and on blood CD4+ T cells. Matching for age and sex applied to the controls, who were healthy donors. V was shortened by 0 bases and J by 4 bases, with 10 bases between the two germline ends. Germline CDR1 is SGDLS and CDR2 is YYNGEE. The CDR3 is made up of 15 amino acids. This sample is drawn from a study of CD8 T cells in Susac syndrome. RNA amounts of about 0.5 to 1 ug underwent reverse transcription with random hexamers. One entry per CDR3 protein, called by TCRdb with MiXCR from the immunoSEQ multiplex PCR reads. The sample contains about 90,000 distinct CDR3 sequences, over 80% of which appear only once.

Sequenced input: CD8+ T cells from PBMCs. The receptor was derived from a human donor in good health. This chain connects TRBV9 to TRBJ2-2; D may match TRBD1 or TRBD2 (5 bases each). Here the CDR3 reads CASSVETGGTGELFF. The DNA of the CDR3 is TGTGCCAGCAGCGTAGAAACTGGGGGCACCGGGGAGCTGTTTTTT.